This entry lists 5 T cell receptor beta chains sequenced from one sample in a study of T cell clusters in autoimmune cytopenias. TRB amplification used 200 to 250 ng of peripheral blood genomic DNA. One tube held mixed TRB-A and TRB-B primer pools for touch-down PCR. TCRdb re-called the multiplex PCR reads; every CDR3 protein appears as one record, without DNA. The sample yields 14,000 to 15,000 distinct CDR3 sequences, of which the top ten take up 3.5% to 4.5%. These records were also assigned to another study, of T cell repertoires in aging, cancer and after chemotherapy.

What was sequenced was peripheral blood. These receptors came from a human donor in good health.

V is TRBV19 and J is TRBJ2-1. The CDR3 contains 16 residues. The germline gives CDR1 LNHDA, CDR2 SQIVND (reference sequence). The chain's CDR3 is CASSSTAANSYNEQFF.

The rearrangement uses TRBV6-2 or TRBV6-3 and TRBJ2-3. The CDR3 sequence is 14 residues long. CDR1 is MNHEY, CDR2 SVGEGT, per germline. CDR3 residues: CASSYSKIADTQYF.

The chain has TRBV6-1 and TRBJ2-7; absent DNA, TCRdb's TRBD1 call cannot be checked. The CDR3 is 14 residues long. CDR1 MNHNS and CDR2 SASEGT come from the germline V gene. CDR3 amino acids: CASSIGGASYEQYF.

The chain carries TRBV30 and TRBJ2-5; as DNA is missing, the TRBD2 call by TCRdb cannot be tested. This CDR3 region has 15 residues. Looked up from germline, CDR1 is GTSNPN and CDR2 is SVGIG (reference sequence). CDR3 sequence reads: CAWSTGGGGQETQYF.

The rearrangement joins TRBV30 to TRBJ1-1; TCRdb designates TRBD1, a call that cannot be tested without DNA. This CDR3 has 11 amino acids. The V gene's germline CDR1 is GTSNPN and CDR2 SVGIG (reference sequence). The CDR3 sequence: CAWTGDLEAFF.